Listed below are T cell receptor beta chains from one sample, sequenced in a study of tumor-infiltrating lymphocytes in oesophageal squamous cell carcinoma. Each CDR3 protein is one row after TCRdb ran MiXCR on the PCR reads. Among about 10,000 distinct CDR3 sequences listed, under 70% were seen once. The sequencing input was esophageal tumor tissue. The receptor set was obtained from a female donor with esophageal squamous cell carcinoma. CDR3s include the opening cysteine and the closing phenylalanine or tryptophan. The D gene is left open where the match is weak. Some rows have no size entry. The others give once, few or many, or a class for an expanded clone.

len: 13
v_gene: TRBV12-3/TRBV12-4
j_gene: TRBJ2-5
abundance: -
d_gene: -
CDR3nt: TGTGCCAGCAGTTTACTAGAAGGGGAGACCCAGTACTTC
CDR3aa: CASSLLEGETQYF

len: 12
v_gene: TRBV7-6
j_gene: TRBJ2-3
abundance: -
d_gene: -
CDR3nt: TGTGCCAGCAGCGGGAAAGCAGATACGCAGTATTTT
CDR3aa: CASSGKADTQYF

len: 13
v_gene: TRBV7-8
j_gene: TRBJ2-7
abundance: few
d_gene: -
CDR3nt: TGTGCCAGCAGCTTGGGGGGACCTTACGAGCAGTACTTC
CDR3aa: CASSLGGPYEQYF

len: 15
v_gene: TRBV6-1
j_gene: TRBJ2-7
abundance: medium-sized
d_gene: TRBD1
CDR3nt: TGTGCCAGCAGTGAACCGGGACAGGGGACCTACGAGCAGTACTTC
CDR3aa: CASSEPGQGTYEQYF

len: 14
v_gene: TRBV7-2
j_gene: TRBJ2-2
abundance: -
d_gene: -
CDR3nt: TGTGCCAGCAGCTTAGTCGGCAGGGTAGGGGAGCTGTTTTTT
CDR3aa: CASSLVGRVGELFF

len: 16
v_gene: TRBV7-2
j_gene: TRBJ2-2
abundance: -
d_gene: TRBD2
CDR3nt: TGTGCCAGCAATCCGGGACTAGCGCCTGTCTCCGGGGAGCTGTTTTTT
CDR3aa: CASNPGLAPVSGELFF

len: 14
v_gene: TRBV7-6
j_gene: TRBJ2-1
abundance: -
d_gene: TRBD1
CDR3nt: TGTGCTAGCAGTCGGGGACAGGGTGTCTATGAGCAGTTCTTC
CDR3aa: CASSRGQGVYEQFF

len: 13
v_gene: TRBV7-9
j_gene: TRBJ2-5
abundance: few
d_gene: -
CDR3nt: TGTGCCAGCAAGCCCGAGTACCAAGAGACCCAGTACTTC
CDR3aa: CASKPEYQETQYF

len: 14
v_gene: TRBV5-4
j_gene: TRBJ1-2
abundance: many
d_gene: TRBD1
CDR3nt: TGTGCCAGCAGCTTAGGGCCAGGGGGCGATGGCTACACCTTC
CDR3aa: CASSLGPGGDGYTF

len: 15
v_gene: TRBV28
j_gene: TRBJ2-1
abundance: -
d_gene: TRBD2
CDR3nt: TGTGCCAGCAGTTCACGGGACTATCCTTACAATGAGCAGTTCTTC
CDR3aa: CASSSRDYPYNEQFF

len: 13
v_gene: TRBV7-2
j_gene: TRBJ2-7
abundance: many
d_gene: -
CDR3nt: TGTGCCAGCAGCTTAGCGGTAGGGTACGAGCAGTACTTC
CDR3aa: CASSLAVGYEQYF

len: 13
v_gene: TRBV7-2
j_gene: TRBJ2-2
abundance: few
d_gene: -
CDR3nt: TGTGCCAGCAGCTTAGCGATCGCCGGGGAGCTGTTTTTT
CDR3aa: CASSLAIAGELFF

len: 13
v_gene: TRBV2
j_gene: TRBJ2-1
abundance: -
d_gene: TRBD2
CDR3nt: TGTGCCAGCAAACAGCGGGAGTTAGATGAGCAGTTCTTC
CDR3aa: CASKQRELDEQFF

len: 15
v_gene: TRBV7-2
j_gene: TRBJ2-3
abundance: -
d_gene: -
CDR3nt: TGTGCCAGCAGCTTAGACAGAGTCGGCACAGATACGCAGTATTTT
CDR3aa: CASSLDRVGTDTQYF

len: 14
v_gene: TRBV7-8
j_gene: TRBJ2-7
abundance: -
d_gene: TRBD1
CDR3nt: TGTGCCAGCAGCCTAATACAGGGGGCTTACGAGCAGTACTTC
CDR3aa: CASSLIQGAYEQYF

len: 15
v_gene: TRBV7-3
j_gene: TRBJ2-3
abundance: -
d_gene: TRBD2
CDR3nt: TGTGCCAGCAGCTTATTAGCGGGGGGGGTAGGGACGCAGTATTTT
CDR3aa: CASSLLAGGVGTQYF

len: 17
v_gene: TRBV5-4
j_gene: TRBJ2-3
abundance: -
d_gene: TRBD1
CDR3nt: TGTGCCAGCAGCTTGGGTTCCGGGACAGAGGGCCACGGGGAGCTGTATTTT
CDR3aa: CASSLGSGTEGHGELYF

len: 14
v_gene: TRBV28
j_gene: TRBJ2-5
abundance: few
d_gene: -
CDR3nt: TGTGCCAGCAGAGAGACAGGTCACCAAGAGACCCAGTACTTC
CDR3aa: CASRETGHQETQYF

len: 15
v_gene: TRBV7-2
j_gene: TRBJ2-1
abundance: few
d_gene: -
CDR3nt: TGTGCCAGCAGCTTAAAAGGGGGGGGGGCCCTCCAGCAGTTCTTC
CDR3aa: CASSLKGGGALQQFF

len: 11
v_gene: TRBV20-1
j_gene: TRBJ2-1
abundance: few
d_gene: TRBD2
CDR3nt: TGCAGTGCTTGGACTAGGGGAGAGCTGTTCTTC
CDR3aa: CSAWTRGELFF

len: 13
v_gene: TRBV7-3
j_gene: TRBJ2-1
abundance: -
d_gene: -
CDR3nt: TGTGCCAGCAGCTTATTGTTGGGGCAGGAGCAGTTCTTC
CDR3aa: CASSLLLGQEQFF

len: 15
v_gene: TRBV10-3
j_gene: TRBJ2-7
abundance: -
d_gene: -
CDR3nt: TGTGCCATCAGTGACACGGGAACCAGCTCCTACGAGCAGTACTTC
CDR3aa: CAISDTGTSSYEQYF

len: 14
v_gene: TRBV27
j_gene: TRBJ1-1
abundance: few
d_gene: -
CDR3nt: TGTGCCAGCAGTTTATTCCCACAGGGAACTGAAGCTTTCTTT
CDR3aa: CASSLFPQGTEAFF

len: 11
v_gene: TRBV7-8
j_gene: TRBJ2-5
abundance: -
d_gene: -
CDR3nt: TGTGCCAGCAGGTTACAAGAGACCCAGTACTTC
CDR3aa: CASRLQETQYF

len: 15
v_gene: TRBV7-4
j_gene: TRBJ2-4
abundance: -
d_gene: TRBD1
CDR3nt: TGTGCCAGCAGCCGTGACACAGGGGGCATAAACATTCAGTACTTC
CDR3aa: CASSRDTGGINIQYF

len: 15
v_gene: TRBV7-8
j_gene: TRBJ1-2
abundance: medium-sized
d_gene: -
CDR3nt: TGTGCCAGCAGCCAGGACACTCCCGGCAACTATGGCTACACCTTC
CDR3aa: CASSQDTPGNYGYTF

len: 16
v_gene: TRBV7-3
j_gene: TRBJ1-2
abundance: -
d_gene: -
CDR3nt: TGTGCCAGCAGTCTCTTGAGTAGGGGGGACAACTATGGCTACACCTTC
CDR3aa: CASSLLSRGDNYGYTF

len: 16
v_gene: TRBV7-9
j_gene: TRBJ2-3
abundance: few
d_gene: -
CDR3nt: TGTGCCAGCAGCTTAAACGGGGCTTTCGTCGGAGATACGCAGTATTTT
CDR3aa: CASSLNGAFVGDTQYF

len: 16
v_gene: TRBV7-8
j_gene: TRBJ2-5
abundance: few
d_gene: TRBD2
CDR3nt: TGTGCCAGCAGCTTAGCGCCTAGCGGGGGACAAGAGACCCAGTACTTC
CDR3aa: CASSLAPSGGQETQYF

len: 16
v_gene: TRBV7-2
j_gene: TRBJ2-3
abundance: few
d_gene: TRBD2
CDR3nt: TGTGCCAGCAGCCGCGTGGGGGGGAGCATTGAGGCTACGCAGTATTTT
CDR3aa: CASSRVGGSIEATQYF

len: 13
v_gene: TRBV7-8
j_gene: TRBJ2-7
abundance: many
d_gene: TRBD1
CDR3nt: TGTGCCAGCAGTTCGGACAGGGACGGTGAGCAGTACTTC
CDR3aa: CASSSDRDGEQYF

len: 16
v_gene: TRBV3-1
j_gene: TRBJ2-3
abundance: -
d_gene: -
CDR3nt: TGTGCCAGCAGCCAAGTCGGAGGGGCGAGCACAGATACGCAGTATTTT
CDR3aa: CASSQVGGASTDTQYF

len: 14
v_gene: TRBV7-8
j_gene: TRBJ2-7
abundance: -
d_gene: -
CDR3nt: TGTGCCAGCAGCTTAGAGGGCAAGTCCTACGAGCAGTACTTC
CDR3aa: CASSLEGKSYEQYF

len: 14
v_gene: TRBV28
j_gene: TRBJ2-5
abundance: few
d_gene: -
CDR3nt: TGTGCCAGCAGTGTGGACGGAGGAAAAGAGACCCAGTACTTC
CDR3aa: CASSVDGGKETQYF

len: 13
v_gene: TRBV7-2
j_gene: TRBJ2-7
abundance: -
d_gene: -
CDR3nt: TGTGCCAGCAGCTTATCCCTAGACTACGAGCAGTACTTC
CDR3aa: CASSLSLDYEQYF

len: 12
v_gene: TRBV19
j_gene: TRBJ1-2
abundance: many
d_gene: -
CDR3nt: TGTGCCAGTAACAAGGCCCCCTATGGCTACACCTTC
CDR3aa: CASNKAPYGYTF

len: 14
v_gene: TRBV7-8
j_gene: TRBJ2-7
abundance: -
d_gene: TRBD1
CDR3nt: TGTGCCAGCAGCTACCGGACAGGGGACAATGAGCAGTACTTC
CDR3aa: CASSYRTGDNEQYF